This is a list of T cell receptor beta chains from one sample in a study of cytomegalovirus exposure and HLA in healthy donors. Generated by immunoSEQ multiplex PCR, the TCRdb table keeps only in-frame clones and is missing some. Here the sample spans some 180,000 clones, approximately 84% being singletons. The sample consisted of PBMCs. The receptors derive from a girl under two years old in good health and CMV-seronegative. The CDR3 runs from the conserved cysteine through the conserved F or W. D genes are given only for firm matches. The size of a clone is reported for some rows only, either as once, few or many, or as a class for expanded clones.

D gene	clone size	J gene	V gene	CDR3 protein	CDR3 DNA
NA	NA	TRBJ2-3	TRBV6-5	CASRGHPSTDTQYF	TGTGCCAGCAGGGGCCATCCTAGCACAGATACGCAGTATTTT
NA	once	TRBJ2-2	TRBV2	CASHRVANTGELFF	TGTGCCAGCCACAGGGTTGCGAACACCGGGGAGCTGTTTTTT
TRBD2	once	TRBJ2-1	TRBV5-1	CASSSLSGGHNEQFF	TGCGCCAGCAGCTCCCTCAGCGGGGGGCATAATGAGCAGTTCTTC
TRBD2	NA	TRBJ2-3	TRBV5-8	CASVIRGGTDTQYF	TGTGCCAGCGTGATCCGGGGGGGCACAGATACGCAGTATTTT
NA	NA	TRBJ1-4	TRBV29-1	CSGARQNEKLFF	TGCAGCGGGGCCAGGCAGAATGAAAAACTGTTTTTT
NA	NA	TRBJ1-5	TRBV4-3	CASSRQHTGPGQPQHF	TGCGCCAGCAGCCGACAACACACAGGGCCCGGACAGCCCCAGCATTTT
NA	NA	TRBJ2-7	TRBV30	CAWQGFYEQYF	TGTGCCTGGCAGGGCTTCTACGAGCAGTACTTC
TRBD1	NA	TRBJ2-3	TRBV9	CASSVVGTAVTDTQYF	TGTGCCAGCAGCGTAGTAGGGACAGCAGTCACAGATACGCAGTATTTT
TRBD2	NA	TRBJ2-5	TRBV6-1	CASSAGGPETQYF	TGTGCCAGCAGTGCGGGGGGGCCAGAGACCCAGTACTTC
TRBD1	NA	TRBJ1-3	TRBV2	CASRQGAKSGNTIYF	TGTGCCAGCCGACAGGGGGCGAAGTCTGGAAACACCATATATTTT
NA	NA	TRBJ2-1	TRBV9	CASSVVGQGSYNEQFF	TGTGCCAGCAGCGTAGTGGGGCAGGGGAGCTACAATGAGCAGTTCTTC
TRBD1	once	TRBJ1-1	TRBV5-1	CASSSRTGVDTEAFF	TGCGCCAGCAGCTCAAGGACAGGGGTAGACACTGAAGCTTTCTTT
NA	few	TRBJ1-1	TRBV7-2	CASSLLNGGEAFF	TGTGCCAGCAGCTTACTTAACGGGGGAGAAGCTTTCTTT
NA	NA	TRBJ2-4	TRBV5-3	CARSLDADTHPGTKNIQYF	TGTGCCAGAAGCTTGGATGCCGACACTCACCCCGGGACCAAAAACATTCAGTACTTC
TRBD1	NA	TRBJ2-7	TRBV11-3	CASSPRTGSYEQYF	TGTGCCAGCAGCCCTCGGACAGGGAGCTACGAGCAGTACTTC
TRBD1	NA	TRBJ1-1	TRBV6-6	CASSYGTGLRTTEAFF	TGTGCCAGCAGTTACGGGACAGGGTTAAGAACCACTGAAGCTTTCTTT
TRBD1	NA	TRBJ1-1	TRBV6-6	CASSPDRVRTEAFF	TGTGCCAGCAGTCCCGACAGGGTGAGAACTGAAGCTTTCTTT
NA	NA	TRBJ1-6	TRBV2	CASSVGDKGSPLHF	TGTGCCAGCAGTGTGGGGGACAAGGGTTCACCCCTCCACTTT
NA	NA	TRBJ1-3	TRBV4-1	CASSQERGNTIYF	TGCGCCAGCAGCCAAGAGAGGGGAAACACCATATATTTT
NA	NA	TRBJ2-7	TRBV4-2	CASSQGSGLTDEQYF	TGTGCCAGCAGCCAAGGGAGCGGTCTTACCGACGAGCAGTACTTC
TRBD1	NA	TRBJ2-7	TRBV19	CASSIALPGQGGYEQYF	TGTGCCAGTAGTATAGCCCTCCCCGGACAGGGGGGTTACGAGCAGTACTTC
NA	NA	TRBJ2-7	TRBV18	CASSPPGSYEQYF	TGTGCCAGCTCACCACCGGGGAGCTACGAGCAGTACTTC
NA	NA	TRBJ1-2	TRBV5-6	CASSLIGQGYYGYTF	TGTGCCAGCAGCTTGATTGGCCAGGGTTACTATGGCTACACCTTC
TRBD1	NA	TRBJ1-1	TRBV4-2	CASSQVGGQGNTEAFF	TGTGCCAGCAGCCAAGTTGGAGGACAGGGAAACACTGAAGCTTTCTTT
NA	NA	TRBJ2-3	TRBV11-2	CASSLDGIITDTQYF	TGTGCCAGCAGCTTAGACGGGATCATCACAGATACGCAGTATTTT
TRBD1	NA	TRBJ2-1	TRBV9	CASSVGRTGIYNEQFF	TGTGCCAGCAGCGTAGGTCGGACAGGGATCTACAATGAGCAGTTCTTC
TRBD2	NA	TRBJ2-1	TRBV4-2	CASSQGGSAGAQFF	TGTGCCAGCAGCCAAGGCGGGTCCGCGGGAGCTCAGTTCTTC
TRBD2	once	TRBJ2-7	TRBV29-1	CSVEGSGSYEQYF	TGCAGCGTTGAAGGTAGCGGGAGCTACGAGCAGTACTTC
TRBD1	NA	TRBJ1-1	TRBV11-2	CASSQMPGGRGAFF	TGTGCCAGCAGCCAGATGCCAGGGGGTAGAGGAGCTTTCTTT
NA	NA	TRBJ2-5	TRBV20-1	CSASARETQYF	TGCAGTGCTAGTGCCCGGGAGACCCAGTACTTC
NA	once	TRBJ1-2	TRBV5-4	CASSLREGFYGYTF	TGTGCCAGCAGCTTGCGGGAGGGGTTCTATGGCTACACCTTC
NA	NA	TRBJ1-5	TRBV2	CASSDRWNQPQHF	TGTGCCAGCAGTGACAGATGGAATCAGCCCCAGCATTTT
TRBD1	NA	TRBJ1-3	TRBV13	CASSSLETGYSGNTIYF	TGTGCCAGCAGCTCCCTCGAGACAGGGTACTCTGGAAACACCATATATTTT
TRBD1	NA	TRBJ1-2	TRBV5-4	CASSLARDRGLGYTF	TGTGCCAGCAGCTTGGCCCGCGACAGGGGGCTCGGCTACACCTTC